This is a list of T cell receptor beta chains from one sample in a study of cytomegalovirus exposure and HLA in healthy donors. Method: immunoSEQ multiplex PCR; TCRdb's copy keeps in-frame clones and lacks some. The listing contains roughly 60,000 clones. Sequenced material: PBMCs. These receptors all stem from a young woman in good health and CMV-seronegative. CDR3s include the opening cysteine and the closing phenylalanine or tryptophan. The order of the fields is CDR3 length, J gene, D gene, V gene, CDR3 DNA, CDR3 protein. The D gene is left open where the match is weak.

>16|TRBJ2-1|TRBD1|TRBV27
TGTGCCAGCAGGGGCCGGGGGACAGGGTATAGTAATGAGCAGTTCTTC
CASRGRGTGYSNEQFF
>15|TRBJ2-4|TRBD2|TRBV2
TGTGCCAGCAGTGAAAAGGGACTAGCGAGAAACATTCAGTACTTC
CASSEKGLARNIQYF
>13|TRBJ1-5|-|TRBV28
TGTGCCAGCAGTAGACTCAGTCATCAGCCCCAGCATTTT
CASSRLSHQPQHF
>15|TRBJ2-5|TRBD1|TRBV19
TGTGCCAGTAGTTATAGTCAGGGGGTTAGGGAGACCCAGTACTTC
CASSYSQGVRETQYF
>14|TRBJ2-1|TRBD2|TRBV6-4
TGTGCCAGCAGTCCGGGACTATCCTACAATGAGCAGTTCTTC
CASSPGLSYNEQFF
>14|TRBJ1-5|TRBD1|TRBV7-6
TGTGCCAGCAGCTCTAACACAGGGGATCAGCCCCAGCATTTT
CASSSNTGDQPQHF
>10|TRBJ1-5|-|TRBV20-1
TGCAGTGCTGGAGGTAGGCCCCAGCATTTT
CSAGGRPQHF
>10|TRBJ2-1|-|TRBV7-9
TGTGCCAGCAGCTCGGGGGTTCGATTCTTC
CASSSGVRFF
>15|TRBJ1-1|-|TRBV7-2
TGTGCCAGCAGCTTAGTCCCAAACATGAACACTGAAGCTTTCTTT
CASSLVPNMNTEAFF
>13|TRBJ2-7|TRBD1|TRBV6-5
TGTGCCAGCAGTTTCCTCAGGGGGAGCGAGCAGTACTTC
CASSFLRGSEQYF
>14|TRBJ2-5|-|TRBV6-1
TGTGCCAGCAGGGACCGACCGGCCGGGGTGGCCCAGTACTTC
CASRDRPAGVAQYF
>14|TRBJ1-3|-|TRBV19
TGTGCCAGTAGTGCCGGGACAACTGGAAACACCATATATTTT
CASSAGTTGNTIYF
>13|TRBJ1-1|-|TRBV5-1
TGCGCCAGCAGCTCCGAGGGCGTCACTGAAGCTTTCTTT
CASSSEGVTEAFF
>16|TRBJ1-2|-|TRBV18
TGTGCCAGCTCACCACTCGAACAGGGTACTAACTATGGCTACACCTTC
CASSPLEQGTNYGYTF
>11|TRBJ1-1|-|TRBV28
TGTGCCAGCAGCATCAACACTGAAGCTTTCTTT
CASSINTEAFF
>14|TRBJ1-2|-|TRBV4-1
TGCGCCAGCAGCCAGGGGGAAGGGGGCTATGGCTACACCTTC
CASSQGEGGYGYTF
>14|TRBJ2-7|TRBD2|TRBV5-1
TGCGCCAGCGAGGGAAGCGGGAGGACCTACGAGCAGTACTTC
CASEGSGRTYEQYF
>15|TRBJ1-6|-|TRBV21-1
TGTGCCAGCAGCAAAGCGATAGGAGAGAATTCACCCCTCCACTTT
CASSKAIGENSPLHF
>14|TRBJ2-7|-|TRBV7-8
TGTGCCAGCAACTCGCGGGCAGGAACCTACGAGCAGTACTTC
CASNSRAGTYEQYF
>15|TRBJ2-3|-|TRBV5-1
TGCGCCAGCAGCTTGACAGGGAGCTACACAGATACGCAGTATTTT
CASSLTGSYTDTQYF
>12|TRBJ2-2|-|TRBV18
TGTGCCAGCTCACCACCGACTGGGGAGCTGTTTTTT
CASSPPTGELFF
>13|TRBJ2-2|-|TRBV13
TGTGCCAGCTGCCGAGGGTACACCGGGGAGCTGTTTTTT
CASCRGYTGELFF
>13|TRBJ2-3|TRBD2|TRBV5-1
TGCGCCAGCCGGGGGGAGGGCACAGATACGCAGTATTTT
CASRGEGTDTQYF
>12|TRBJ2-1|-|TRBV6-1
TGTGCCAGCAGTGCCTTGCGGCTCGGGCAGTTCTTC
CASSALRLGQFF
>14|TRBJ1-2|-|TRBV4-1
TGCGCCAGCAGCCCGAACCCAACGGTCTATGGCTACACCTTC
CASSPNPTVYGYTF
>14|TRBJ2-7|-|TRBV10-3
TGTGCCATCAGTGAGTCGGACAGCGCCTACGAGCAGTACTTC
CAISESDSAYEQYF
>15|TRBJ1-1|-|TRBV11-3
TGTGCCAGCAGCTTCCGCGGAGGGGAGAACACTGAAGCTTTCTTT
CASSFRGGENTEAFF
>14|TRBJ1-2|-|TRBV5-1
TGCGCCAGCAGCTTACAGGGCCGGGTGGGTGGCTACACCTTC
CASSLQGRVGGYTF
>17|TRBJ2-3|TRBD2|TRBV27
TGTGCCAGCAGTTTAGGGATAGCGGGAGGGCCGGAAGATACGCAGTATTTT
CASSLGIAGGPEDTQYF
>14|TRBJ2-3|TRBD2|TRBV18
TGTGCCAGCTCACCAACTAGCGACACAGATACGCAGTATTTT
CASSPTSDTDTQYF
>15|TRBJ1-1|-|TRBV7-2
TGTGCCAGCAGCCCGCCGGTGTCCATGAACACTGAAGCTTTCTTT
CASSPPVSMNTEAFF
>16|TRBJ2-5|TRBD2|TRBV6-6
TGTGCCAGCAGCCCCTACGGGCTAGCGGGGGAAGAGACCCAGTACTTC
CASSPYGLAGEETQYF
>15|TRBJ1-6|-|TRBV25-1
TGTGCCAGCAGCACCGGGAGCTCCTATAATTCACCCCTCCACTTT
CASSTGSSYNSPLHF
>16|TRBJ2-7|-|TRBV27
TGTGCCAGCAGTTTATTGGGCAGGCGGGCCCTCTACGAGCAGTACTTC
CASSLLGRRALYEQYF
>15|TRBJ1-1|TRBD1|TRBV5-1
TGCGCCAGCAGCTTGGGGGACAGGGTCTACACTGAAGCTTTCTTT
CASSLGDRVYTEAFF
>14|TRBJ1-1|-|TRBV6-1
TGTGCCAGCAGTGATTGGACAGCAAACACTGAAGCTTTCTTT
CASSDWTANTEAFF
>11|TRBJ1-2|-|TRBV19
TGTGCCAGTAGCTCCCGGGGGGGCTACACCTTC
CASSSRGGYTF
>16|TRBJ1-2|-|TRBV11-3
TGTGCCAGCAGCTTTGCAGGGGCAGCTTATGGCTATGGCTACACCTTC
CASSFAGAAYGYGYTF
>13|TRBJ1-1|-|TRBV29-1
TGCAGCGTTCGAAGTCAGGGGTTCGCTGAAGCTTTCTTT
CSVRSQGFAEAFF
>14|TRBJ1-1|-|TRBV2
TGTGCCAGCACCCGGGTCGGGTTGAACACTGAAGCTTTCTTT
CASTRVGLNTEAFF
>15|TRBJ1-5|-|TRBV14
TGTGCCAGCAGCCAAGTTGGGGAGGGTGGTCAGCCCCAGCATTTT
CASSQVGEGGQPQHF